This T cell receptor (beta chain) was captured by sequencing in a study of cytotoxic CD8 clonotypes in ibrutinib-treated CLL. Measured with immunoSEQ multiplex PCR; TCRdb has only the in-frame clones, and not every one. The sample yields some 120,000 clones, roughly 57% seen once. Study-wide results and caveats: The study found public clonotypes uncommon, contracting or stable on treatment.

This clone was detected only a few times. The antigen is unknown. Unmatched junction bases numbered 12, after V lost 10 bases and J lost 0 bases. The CDR3 has 15 amino acids. Germline values: CDR1 LNHDA, CDR2 SQIVND (reference sequence). This receptor was identified in a human donor with chronic lymphocytic leukemia. The sequencing here drew on PBMCs, taken after 24 months of ibrutinib treatment. V is TRBV19 and J is TRBJ2-7; 7 bases match TRBD1. The CDR3 here is CATSGTEDLSYEQYF. DNA of the CDR3: TGTGCCACTTCCGGGACAGAGGACCTCTCCTACGAGCAGTACTTC. The complete variable domain, with remaining parts taken from reference TRBV19 and TRBJ2-7, reads DGGITQSPKYLFRKEGQNVTLSCEQNLNHDAMYWYRQDPGQGLRLIYYSQIVNDFQKGDIAEGYSVSREKKESFPLTVTSAQKNPTAFYLCATSGTEDLSYEQYFGPGTRLTVT.